Listed here are 24 T cell receptor beta chains from one sample, sequenced in a study of type 1 regulatory T cells. TCRdb reanalysed the reads using MiXCR and keeps one entry per CDR3 protein. The sample carries around 88,000 distinct CDR3 sequences, roughly 31% recorded once. Sequencing used CD4+ T cells, either the whole sample or a sorted fraction (not recorded which). The receptor source for this set is a human donor in good health.

This clonotype occurred a few times. The V and J genes are TRBV11-1 and TRBJ1-2; no reliable D call. The germline V and J ends were trimmed by 1 base and 7 bases, with 16 bases remaining between them. CDR1 is SGHAT and CDR2 is FQDESV in the germline V gene (reference sequence). The CDR3 totals 15 residues. CDR3 sequence reads: CASSLEWATGGGYTF. The CDR3 DNA follows: TGTGCCAGCAGCTTAGAGTGGGCCACTGGCGGTGGCTACACCTTC.

The V call is TRBV6-2 or TRBV6-3, the J call TRBJ2-7; TRBD2 matches at 7 bases. Germline V gene lookup returns CDR1 MNHEY and CDR2 SVGEGT. V was pared by 8 bases and J by 0 bases, with 7 bases of the junction left unmatched. The CDR3 is 14 residues long. CDR3 nucleotide sequence: TGTGCCAGCTGGGGGAGGGAACTCTCCTACGAGCAGTACTTC. This translates into CASWGRELSYEQYF.

This clonotype occurred a few times. This sequence joins TRBV20-1 and TRBJ2-1; D not resolved. Germline V gene sequence: CDR1 DFQATT, CDR2 SNEGSKA (reference sequence). V dropped 0 bases and J dropped 6 bases, with 6 bases sitting between them. The CDR3 sequence is 12 residues long. The chain's CDR3 is CSARDPGNEQFF. CDR3 nucleotide sequence: TGCAGTGCTAGAGATCCCGGCAATGAGCAGTTCTTC.

The chain uses TRBV7-9 and TRBJ2-5; a weak D match, TRBD1 (6 bases). The CDR3 loop spans 14 amino acids. Germline V gene data show CDR1 as SEHNR and CDR2 as FQNEAQ (reference sequence). V gave up 1 base and J gave up 3 bases, with 9 bases separating them. For the CDR3, the DNA is TGTGCCAGCAGCTTAGTCCCAGGGGAAGAGACCCAGTACTTC. Encoded protein: CASSLVPGEETQYF.

V is TRBV12-3 or TRBV12-4 and J is TRBJ2-6; either TRBD1 or TRBD2 may fit D (5 bases each). The CDR3 sequence is 17 residues long. The V end was cut by 5 bases, the J end by 1 base, with 15 bases between. The CDR3 DNA sequence: TGTGCCAGCAGTCCGCCGGGACCACCATCTGGGGCCAACGTCCTGACTTTC. Protein sequence: CASSPPGPPSGANVLTF.

The chain joins TRBV6-1 to TRBJ2-7; 9 positions match TRBD2. The germline CDR1 and CDR2 sequences are MNHNS and SASEGT. V trimming: 8 bases; J trimming: 3 bases; junction bases outside the gene matches: 11. The CDR3 is 15 residues long. CDR3 protein: CASHSRLAGNYEQYF. CDR3 nucleotides: TGTGCCAGCCACAGCCGCCTAGCGGGAAACTACGAGCAGTACTTC.

CDR3 sequence (DNA): TGCGCCAGCAGCTCAAGCTCCTACAATGAGCAGTTCTTC. Protein sequence: CASSSSSYNEQFF. This chain joins TRBV5-1 and TRBJ2-1; D call uncertain. The length of the CDR3 is 13 residues. The V end lost 3 bases, the J end lost 0 bases, and 4 bases lay between the germline ends. CDR1 SGHRS and CDR2 YFSETQ come from the germline V gene.

The J gene is TRBJ2-1, the V gene TRBV6-1; 13 nucleotides line up with TRBD2. The V gene end was trimmed by 7 bases and the J gene end by 8 bases; junction bases not matched to a gene: 8. Per germline, CDR1 MNHNS and CDR2 SASEGT. The length of the CDR3 is 15 residues. Here the CDR3 DNA reads TGTGCCAGCACCCCAGGACTAGCGGGAGCCTATGAGCAGTTCTTC. Its translation: CASTPGLAGAYEQFF.

The rearrangement joins TRBV13 to TRBJ2-1, with unresolved D. Germline V gene sequence: CDR1 PRHDT, CDR2 FYEKMQ (reference sequence). V shed 2 bases and J shed 15 bases, with 14 bases lying between them. CDR3 length: 12 residues. CDR3 sequence reads: CASSLHLDRLFF. In nucleotides, the CDR3 is TGTGCCAGCAGCTTACATCTTGACCGGTTGTTCTTC. The whole variable domain, remainder taken from reference TRBV13 and TRBJ2-1, is AAGVIQSPRHLIKEKRETATLKCYPIPRHDTVYWYQQGPGQDPQFLISFYEKMQSDKGSIPDRFSAQQFSDYHSELNMSSLELGDSALYFCASSLHLDRLFFGPGTRLTVL.

The chain recombines TRBV20-1 with TRBJ2-1; 15 nucleotides align to TRBD2. The CDR3 runs to 13 residues. Per the germline V gene, CDR1 is DFQATT and CDR2 is SNEGSKA (reference sequence). The junction had 0 bases not matched to a gene; V was cut back by 3 bases and J by 9 bases. Here the CDR3 reads CSARGLAGGEQFF. The CDR3 DNA follows: TGCAGTGCTAGGGGACTAGCGGGAGGTGAGCAGTTCTTC.

The genes are TRBV5-1 and TRBJ2-5, with 8 bases lining up with TRBD2. The CDR3 extends over 15 amino acids. The ends lost 5 bases at V and 0 bases at J; junction bases unmatched: 6. In germline, CDR1 is SGHRS, CDR2 YFSETQ. The CDR3 bases are TGCGCCAGCAGTAAAGTAGCGGGACACCAAGAGACCCAGTACTTC. Amino acid sequence: CASSKVAGHQETQYF.

V usage is TRBV19 and J usage is TRBJ2-2, with 10 bases identical to TRBD1. The trim removed 3 bases at V and 4 bases at J, leaving 5 bases unmatched. Germline V gene data show CDR1 as LNHDA and CDR2 as SQIVND (reference sequence). CDR3 length equals 16 residues. For the CDR3, the DNA is TGTGCCAGTAGTATTAAGGGACAGGGGACCACCGGGGAGCTGTTTTTT. This translates into CASSIKGQGTTGELFF.

A few counts support this clonotype. CDR3: CASSPQPGQGGYTF. The CDR3 coding sequence is TGTGCCAGCAGCCCGCAGCCGGGGCAGGGAGGCTACACCTTC. This chain joins TRBV7-2 and TRBJ1-2; a possible D gene is TRBD1 (5 bases). The length of the CDR3 is 14 residues. Germline V gives CDR1 SGHTA, CDR2 FQGNSA. Trimming left V 5 bases short and J 8 bases short, with 18 bases between.

In its sample, this clonotype was seen a few times. The gene calls are TRBV28 and TRBJ2-1; 12 nucleotides agree with TRBD2. The CDR3 spans 14 residues. After removal of 6 bases from V and 9 bases from J, the junction contained 6 bases not matched to a gene. Germline CDR1 MDHEN, CDR2 SYDVKM. CDR3 nucleotide sequence: TGTGCCAGCAGGGGGACTAGCGGGCTAGCTGAGCAGTTCTTC. This gives the protein CASRGTSGLAEQFF.

Many counts were recorded for this clonotype. The chain uses TRBV12-3 or TRBV12-4 and TRBJ1-2; no reliable D call. V lost 2 bases to trimming and J lost 4 bases, with 8 bases between them. This CDR3 contains 13 residues. CDR3 region: CASSLQTSYGYTF. The CDR3 nucleotides read TGTGCCAGCAGTTTACAGACGAGCTATGGCTACACCTTC.

The chain carries TRBV7-2 and TRBJ2-5; maybe TRBD2 (6 bases). CDR1 and CDR2 from the germline V gene are SGHTA and FQGNSA. V lost 5 bases and J lost 1, with 17 bases in between. CDR3 length: 16 amino acids. The CDR3 DNA follows: TGTGCCAGCAGCCTAACTAGCAGAGGCCTCCAAGAGACCCAGTACTTC. As protein: CASSLTSRGLQETQYF.

This clonotype showed up just a few times. The chain employs TRBV7-8 and TRBJ1-2; no clear D gene. Trimming stripped 4 bases from V and 4 bases from J, with 4 bases between. CDR3 length: 11 residues. CDR1 and CDR2 (germline): SGHVS, FQNEAQ. The CDR3 bases are TGTGCCAGCAGCTCGTCCTATGGCTACACCTTC. This codes for CASSSSYGYTF.

This clonotype was found a few times. The chain couples TRBV12-3 or TRBV12-4 to TRBJ2-7; tentatively, D is TRBD2 (5 bases). The CDR3 totals 14 residues. V dropped 7 bases and J dropped 3 bases, with 16 bases sitting between them. The CDR3 nucleotides are TGTGCCAGCACCCCCCAATTCGGGGACTACGAGCAGTACTTC. Translated, it gives CASTPQFGDYEQYF.

The CDR3 loop reads CASSPTAGRNEQFF. The CDR3 DNA is TGTGCCAGCAGTCCCACAGCGGGACGGAATGAGCAGTTCTTC. The rearrangement joins TRBV6-5 to TRBJ2-1; 7 bases align to TRBD2. The CDR3 covers 14 residues. The ends lost 5 bases at V and 7 bases at J; junction bases unmatched: 8. The germline V gene encodes CDR1 MNHEY and CDR2 SVGAGI.

Only a few counts were recorded for this clonotype. The chain employs TRBV30 and TRBJ1-2; 9 bases are shared with TRBD1. CDR3 length: 14 residues. J lost 3 bases, V lost 3 bases, and 5 bases had no gene match. The V gene's germline CDR1 is GTSNPN and CDR2 SVGIG (reference sequence). CDR3 region: CAWREQGADYGYTF. CDR3 bases: TGTGCCTGGAGGGAACAGGGGGCGGACTATGGCTACACCTTC.

This clonotype has just a few counts. The genes are TRBV6-2 or TRBV6-3 and TRBJ2-7, with a possible D match to TRBD2 (6 bases). CDR1 is MNHEY and CDR2 is SVGEGT in the germline V gene. This CDR3 region has 13 residues. The V end was cut by 8 bases, the J end by 3 bases, with 14 bases between. The CDR3 coding sequence is TGTGCCAGCTTGAGGGCGGGACGCTACGAGCAGTACTTC. Translating gives CASLRAGRYEQYF.

V usage is TRBV20-1 and J usage is TRBJ1-2; perhaps TRBD1 as D (5 bases). CDR1 DFQATT and CDR2 SNEGSKA come from the germline V gene (reference sequence). The CDR3 has 14 residues. The V and J ends lost 5 bases and 6 bases respectively, with 19 bases between them. CDR3 sequence: CSAAHADRGDGYTF. The CDR3 nucleotides read TGCAGTGCTGCCCACGCTGACCGGGGGGATGGCTACACCTTC.

CDR3 loop: CASSLASGINYEQYF. Here the CDR3 DNA reads TGTGCCAGCAGCTTAGCTAGCGGGATCAACTACGAGCAGTACTTC. This rearrangement joins TRBV7-2 to TRBJ2-7; 8 bases agree with TRBD2. The ends lost 0 bases at V and 3 bases at J; junction bases unmatched: 4. The CDR3 is 15 amino acids. The germline CDR1 and CDR2 sequences are SGHTA and FQGNSA.

The gene calls are TRBV2 and TRBJ1-6, with 8 bases identical to TRBD1. V shed 7 bases and J 6 bases; nucleotides not matched to a gene: 5. CDR3 length equals 14 residues. Germline V gene data show CDR1 as SNHLY and CDR2 as FYNNEI. This CDR3 reads CASTRDRGNSPLHF. In DNA, the CDR3 is TGTGCCAGCACCAGAGACAGGGGTAATTCACCCCTCCACTTT.